This TCR beta chain is drawn from a study of cytomegalovirus exposure and HLA in healthy donors. For the study at large: In a previous analysis, about 100 million unique TCR beta sequences were found from roughly 180 million T cells. In terms of ancestry, the Caucasian-associated cluster contained more than 65% of the approximately 400 genotyped donors. Study results and limitations: Cytomegalovirus association was listed for 150 to 200 TCR beta chains. The CMV antigen specificity of three CMV-associated chains was confirmed through in vitro analysis.

V lost 6 bases, J lost 2 bases, and 5 bases stayed unmatched. CDR1 and CDR2 (germline): MDHEN, SYDVKM. The CDR3 length is 14 residues. Turning to this clone: Antigen unknown.

Primers: 60 Vbeta forward and 13 Jbeta reverse. The assay was immunoSEQ multiplex PCR, and TCRdb's table has in-frame clones only and misses some. The table gives roughly 80,000 clones; the top ten clones make up around 1.1% of it. This sequence was found in a woman aged 25 to 39 in good health and CMV-seronegative. The genes are TRBV28 and TRBJ2-7; 9 nucleotides line up with TRBD1. Sequencing was done on a sample of PBMCs. CDR3 nucleotides: TGTGCCAGCAGGGGGGGACAGGGCACCTACGAGCAGTACTTC. It translates to CASRGGQGTYEQYF.